The 12 T cell receptor beta chains below all came from one sample that was sequenced in a study of cytomegalovirus exposure and HLA in healthy donors. PCR was performed using 60 Vbeta and 13 Jbeta primers. Produced via immunoSEQ multiplex PCR; TCRdb's table is partial and in-frame only. This repertoire shows over 70,000 clones, over 70% found once; its top ten account for around 25%. The sample taken for sequencing was PBMCs. The receptors were sampled from a woman between 45 and 65 years old in good health and CMV-seropositive.

This clone has a handful of counts. The V gene is TRBV11-1, the J gene TRBJ1-1, with D possibly being TRBD1 (6 bases). CDR1 is SGHAT, CDR2 FQDESV, per germline (reference sequence). The CDR3 extends over 16 amino acids. Trimming removed 5 bases from V and 0 bases from J, with 16 bases in between. CDR3 in DNA: TGTGCCAGCAGCCCAGCGGACAGTTTTATGAACACTGAAGCTTTCTTT. Translated, it gives CASSPADSFMNTEAFF. Full variable domain (outside the CDR3, taken from reference TRBV11-1 and TRBJ1-1): EAEVAQSPRYKITEKSQAVAFWCDPISGHATLYWYRQILGQGPELLVQFQDESVVDDSQLPKDRFSAERLKGVDSTLKIQPAELGDSAMYLCASSPADSFMNTEAFFGQGTRLTVV.

The rearrangement uses TRBV10-2 and TRBJ2-3; 10 bases match TRBD2. J was trimmed by 0 bases and V by 6 bases; bases with no gene match: 6. The germline V gene has CDR1 WSHSY and CDR2 SAAADI. The CDR3 totals 16 residues. CDR3 loop: CASRDLTSGSTDTQYF. The CDR3 region has the DNA TGCGCCAGCAGGGATTTGACTAGCGGGAGCACAGATACGCAGTATTTT.

The genes are TRBV5-4 and TRBJ1-2; 9 nucleotides line up with TRBD1. The CDR3 contains 16 residues. Germline V CDR1 and CDR2: SGHNT, YYREEE (reference sequence). V was clipped by 3 bases and J by 6 bases; unmatched bases: 12. The CDR3 sequence: CASSSGTGHWLDGYTF. In nucleotides, the CDR3 is TGTGCCAGCAGCTCCGGGACAGGGCATTGGTTGGATGGCTACACCTTC.

The gene calls are TRBV9 and TRBJ2-6; no firm D call. CDR3 length: 17 amino acids. V was clipped by 3 bases and J by 0 bases, with 13 bases between them. Germline V gene data show CDR1 as SGDLS and CDR2 as YYNGEE. DNA for the CDR3: TGTGCCAGCAGCGCACCGAGATCGGTCTCTGGGGCCAACGTCCTGACTTTC. Amino acids: CASSAPRSVSGANVLTF. Variable domain in full (rest from reference TRBV9 and TRBJ2-6): DSGVTQTPKHLITATGQRVTLRCSPRSGDLSVYWYQQSLDQGLQFLIQYYNGEERAKGNILERFSAQQFPDLHSELNLSSLELGDSALYFCASSAPRSVSGANVLTFGAGSRLTVL.

This clone has just one count. The rearrangement links TRBV4-1 to TRBJ2-3, with D unresolved. Trimming took off 0 bases at V and 5 bases at J, with 18 bases between the two ends. The CDR3 totals 17 residues. The V gene's germline CDR1 is MGHRA and CDR2 YSYEKL. The CDR3, as DNA: TGCGCCAGCAGCCAAGAAAGGAACTCTTGGGCTGTAGATACGCAGTATTTT. Its translation is CASSQERNSWAVDTQYF.

The chain recombines TRBV14 with TRBJ1-1; D unclear. The CDR3 covers 15 residues. Trimming removed 2 bases at V and 0 bases at J, with 10 bases between. Germline CDR1 SGHDN, CDR2 FVKESK. For the CDR3, the DNA is TGTGCCAGCAGCCAAAGGAGAGGCATGAACACTGAAGCTTTCTTT. It codes for CASSQRRGMNTEAFF.

The rearrangement uses TRBV10-3 and TRBJ1-1, with D possibly being TRBD1 (5 bases). Germline V gene sequence: CDR1 ENHRY, CDR2 SYGVKD. The V end was cut by 8 bases, the J end by 14 bases, with 15 bases between. The CDR3 sequence is 10 residues long. The CDR3, as DNA: TGTGCCATCCGCAGGGCCATAGGATTCTTT. This sequence encodes CAIRRAIGFF.

This clone was observed a single time. CDR3 region: CASSLQGNTGELFF. CDR3 DNA: TGTGCCAGCAGCTTACAGGGGAACACCGGGGAGCTGTTTTTT. The V call is TRBV11-3, the J call TRBJ2-2; D perhaps matches TRBD1 (5 bases). CDR1 is SGHNT, CDR2 YENEEA, per germline. The CDR3 extends over 14 amino acids. V lost 2 bases and J 1 base, leaving 5 bases between the germline ends.

The CDR3 is CASRYTGGSEQYV. The CDR3 nucleotides read TGTGCCAGCCGGTATACGGGAGGTAGCGAGCAGTACGTC. The chain has TRBV6-1 and TRBJ2-7, with TRBD2 matching over 7 bases. CDR1 is MNHNS and CDR2 is SASEGT in the germline V gene. The trim removed 8 bases at V and 6 bases at J, leaving 10 bases unmatched. CDR3 length equals 13 residues.

V is TRBV5-6 and J is TRBJ1-2; 7 bases line up with TRBD1. J gave up 4 bases and V 4 bases, and 13 bases lay outside the gene matches. There are 16 residues in the CDR3. Per the germline V gene, CDR1 is SGHDT and CDR2 is YYEEEE. The CDR3 nucleotides read TGTGCCAGCAGCCCCGCTGACAGGGTTCAAGCCTATGGCTACACCTTC. Its protein is CASSPADRVQAYGYTF.

The chain uses TRBV2 and TRBJ1-2; 7 nucleotides align to TRBD1. Germline CDR1 reads SNHLY; CDR2 reads FYNNEI. The J segment lost 2 bases and the V segment lost 4 bases, leaving 4 bases of the junction unmatched. The CDR3 extends over 14 amino acids. The CDR3 loop is CASSGQGDNYGYTF. In nucleotides, the CDR3 is TGTGCCAGCAGTGGACAGGGTGACAACTATGGCTACACCTTC. The full variable domain, completed using reference TRBV2 and TRBJ1-2, is EPEVTQTPSHQVTQMGQEVILRCVPISNHLYFYWYRQILGQKVEFLVSFYNNEISEKSEIFDDQFSVERPDGSNFTLKIRSTKLEDSAMYFCASSGQGDNYGYTFGSGTRLTVV.

This chain connects TRBV7-3 to TRBJ2-3, with D possibly TRBD2 on 7 matching bases. There are 16 residues in the CDR3. In germline, CDR1 is SGHTA, CDR2 FQGTGA. Trimming removed 5 bases from V and 4 bases from J, with 19 bases in between. The CDR3 DNA follows: TGTGCCAGCAGCGCCCTGGGGGGCGGGAGCTCAGATACGCAGTATTTT. As protein: CASSALGGGSSDTQYF.